This T cell receptor beta chain was identified during a study of PD-L1 blockade in urothelial cancer (dated by TCRdb to between 2016 and 2019). The study in broad terms: About 85% of the 29 patients were identified as males with urothelial cancer of bladder origin, and a prior smoking history was reported by 18 of 29 patients. In the same patients, whole exome sequencing and RNA sequencing of pretreatment tumors were performed in addition to TCR sequencing. Blood samples were analyzed at 3 weeks after treatment start (second dose) and at 6 weeks after treatment start. Under 30 patients had pretreatment blood TCR-seq, about 25 had at least one posttreatment blood collection, and about 25 had tumor TCR-seq. Eight or nine patients reached durable clinical benefit, while about 19 patients did not. TCR sequencing covered pretreatment tumor samples and matched, serially collected peripheral blood taken before and after atezolizumab treatment. An ECOG performance status of 0 or 1 was recorded for the patients, and 0 to 3 prior chemotherapy regimens had been received by the patients. A median of about 150,000 T cells and 80,000 to 100,000 unique TCRs was obtained from blood samples, and a median clonality of around 0.08 was observed. The study was an exploratory multi-omic analysis of somatic, immune and clinical correlates of response to PD-L1 blockade with atezolizumab in urothelial cancer. Durable clinical benefit was defined as a progression-free survival longer than 6 months, and TCR features were additionally tested against progression-free survival and overall survival. Summary of the overall study and its limitations: A pretreatment peripheral blood TCR clonality below the median was linked to improved progression-free and overall survival. At 3 weeks after the start of treatment, tumor-associated TCR clones in peripheral blood had expanded more in patients with durable benefit (n of about 21, p = 0.022). Because of the small sample size (n ≈ 31) and the many exploratory analyses performed, the results are intended to be regarded as hypothesis-generating.

To estimate absolute template abundance from read counts, synthetic TCR analog templates were spiked into each PCR. The immunoSEQ assay was used to amplify TCRbeta CDR3 regions from genomic DNA with bias-controlled V and J gene primers. Sequencing of rearranged TCRbeta segments was done at approximately 20X coverage. The study's processing was this. Sequencing errors were corrected by clustering, and CDR3s were annotated against IMGT so that V, D and J genes could be assigned. Only productive TCRbeta rearrangements were used in downstream analyses, excluding out-of-frame or stop-codon sequences. Clonality was computed as one minus Shannon entropy normalized by the log of the number of unique productive sequences. Clones differing between time points or between blood and tumor were identified by Fisher's exact test with Benjamini-Hochberg correction at adjusted p below 0.01. TCRdb carries this immuneACCESS record with in-frame sequences only. Its versions omit some clonotypes, under half of them owing to an unresolved V gene in the studies checked, with the rest unexplained. That table is the source of V, J and clone size, and D and trimming were worked out from the DNA. This sample gives some 45,000 clones in total; nearly 90% of them show up just once. Around 25% of the sample rests with the top ten.

The time point label corresponds to: pretreatment peripheral blood. The Qiagen DNeasy Blood extraction kit was used to purify genomic DNA from total PBMCs and from tumor samples. Collected pretreatment and during treatment, PBMCs were isolated and stored as previously described. Concerning this clone itself: Its antigen has not been determined. Within one base of it there is no much larger clone, and no base qualities were kept.

The germline V gene gives CDR1 as SQVTM and CDR2 as ANQGSEA. Ends trimmed: V by 4 bases, J by 3 bases; bases unmatched to a gene: 9. Its CDR3 holds 16 amino acids, cysteine through phenylalanine. The retained sequence is limited to the CDR3, 48 bases, with the frame set at the first base. Sequencing was performed on PBMCs, taken around atezolizumab (anti-PD-L1) treatment. The sequence was obtained from a donor older than 35 with urothelial cancer. This receptor chain uses TRBV29-1 and TRBJ2-3, and TRBD1 matches 11 of the central bases. The CDR3 region reads CSVVGQGEVWTDTQYF. The DNA reads TGCAGCGTTGTGGGACAGGGGGAGGTTTGGACAGATACGCAGTATTTT.